Following are 28 T cell receptor beta chains from one sample sequenced in a study of blood T cell repertoires in COVID-19. Data came from immunoSEQ multiplex PCR; TCRdb stores just in-frame clones and leaves some out. This sample has about 98,000 clones, with roughly 80% found just once. The specimen sequenced was peripheral blood. The receptor source for this set is a woman aged 80 or older with acute or convalescent COVID-19.

V is TRBV7-8 and J is TRBJ2-5; unclear D gene. This CDR3 is 12 amino acids long. Trimming removed 5 bases from V and 5 bases from J, with 9 bases in between. Germline CDR1 and CDR2: SGHVS and FQNEAQ. The CDR3 DNA reads as TGTGCCAGCAGCCGGCTGGAGGAGACCCAGTACTTC. Translated: CASSRLEETQYF. The full variable domain, in which reference TRBV7-8 and TRBJ2-5 provide the parts outside the CDR3, is GAGVSQSPRYKVAKRGQDVALRCDPISGHVSLFWYQQALGQGPEFLTYFQNEAQLDKSGLPSDRFFAERPEGSVSTLKIQRTQQEDSAVYLCASSRLEETQYFGPGTRLLVL.

CDR3 sequence reads: CASSPVGQGGSPLHF. The CDR3 DNA follows: TGTGCCAGCAGCCCAGTAGGACAGGGTGGCTCACCCCTCCACTTT. The chain links TRBV28 to TRBJ1-6, with 8 nucleotides matching TRBD1. This CDR3 comprises 15 residues. CDR1 MDHEN and CDR2 SYDVKM come from the germline V gene. The J segment lost 10 bases and the V segment lost 6 bases, leaving 11 bases of the junction unmatched.

The chain couples TRBV23-1 to TRBJ1-6; D remains unclear. Being an ORF, TRBV23-1 has a function that is uncertain. The CDR3 covers 17 residues. V was pared by 7 bases and J by 0 bases, with 16 bases between. CDR3 amino acids: CASNWVIGSSYNSPLHF. The DNA for the CDR3 is TGCGCCAGCAATTGGGTGATCGGGAGCTCCTATAATTCACCCCTCCACTTT.

This sequence joins TRBV7-2 and TRBJ1-5; D gene uncertain. The CDR3 consists of 14 residues. CDR1 and CDR2 (germline): SGHTA, FQGNSA. The ends were cut back, 5 bases at V and 4 bases at J, with 12 bases in the middle. The CDR3 nucleotides are TGTGCCAGCAGCGCTATGTACTCGAATCAGCCCCAGCATTTT. This sequence encodes CASSAMYSNQPQHF.

This rearrangement joins TRBV15 to TRBJ1-2; 9 bases are a match to TRBD1. Germline values: CDR1 LNHNV, CDR2 YYDKDF (reference sequence). The junction had 13 bases not matched to a gene; V was cut back by 3 bases and J by 8 bases. CDR3 size: 16 residues. CDR3 in amino acids: CATSRADGDRESGYTF. CDR3 coding DNA: TGTGCCACCAGCAGGGCCGACGGGGACAGGGAGAGCGGCTACACCTTC.

The V and J genes are TRBV3-1 (or the pseudogene TRBV3-2) and TRBJ2-1; 11 nucleotides line up with TRBD2. CDR1 LGHDT and CDR2 YNNKEL come from the germline V gene (reference sequence). The CDR3 covers 16 residues. The junction had 10 bases not matched to a gene; V was cut back by 5 bases and J by 7 bases. The CDR3 is CASSTYSGGAKNEQFF. CDR3 coding DNA: TGTGCCAGCAGCACCTATAGCGGGGGGGCAAAAAATGAGCAGTTCTTC.

The sample holds one count of this clone. The chain joins TRBV2 to TRBJ1-1; TRBD1 is a possible D gene (5 bases). CDR3 size: 15 residues. Trimming left V 7 bases short and J 1 base short, with 16 bases between. The germline gives CDR1 SNHLY, CDR2 FYNNEI. CDR3 DNA sequence: TGTGCCAGCACCTTGAGACAGCAGGGGAACACTGAAGCTTTCTTT. Its translation: CASTLRQQGNTEAFF.

The chain joins TRBV6-5 to TRBJ2-7; TRBD2 might be the D (5 bases). Germline CDR1 MNHEY, CDR2 SVGAGI. V was trimmed by 7 bases and J by 5 bases, leaving 18 bases between them. The CDR3 loop spans 14 amino acids. CDR3 nucleotide sequence: TGTGCCAGCACCTCTAGCCTCAATAACGACGAGCAGTACGTC. The encoded protein is CASTSSLNNDEQYV.

The rearrangement joins TRBV5-6 to TRBJ1-6, with 11 bases identical to TRBD1. Germline trimming cut 4 bases from V and 7 bases from J; bases unmatched to any gene: 4. Germline lookup yields CDR1 SGHDT and CDR2 YYEEEE. The CDR3 is 15 residues long. The CDR3, as DNA: TGTGCCAGCAGCAGAAGGACAGGGGGCAATTCACCCCTCCACTTT. This translates into CASSRRTGGNSPLHF.

The V gene is TRBV6-2 or TRBV6-3, the J gene TRBJ2-5, with 9 nucleotides matching TRBD2. Trimming removed 5 bases from V and 5 bases from J; junction bases left unmatched: 9. Germline lookup yields CDR1 MNHEY and CDR2 SVGEGT. This CDR3 region has 15 residues. This CDR3 reads CASSTASGARETQYF. In nucleotides, the CDR3 is TGTGCCAGCAGTACCGCTAGCGGGGCCCGGGAGACCCAGTACTTC.

The rearrangement joins TRBV12-3 or TRBV12-4 to TRBJ2-5; TRBD1 aligns across 7 bases. The CDR3 extends over 13 amino acids. Trimming at V came to 7 bases and at J to 5 bases, leaving 7 bases not matched to a gene. The CDR3 DNA reads TGTGCCAGCACCCCGGGACAGCGGGAGACCCAGTACTTC. As protein: CASTPGQRETQYF.

V gene TRBV28 combines with J gene TRBJ1-1; TRBD1 is a possible D gene (5 bases). CDR3 length equals 15 residues. V was cut by 5 bases and J by 5 bases, with 18 bases left in between. CDR1 and CDR2 from the germline V gene are MDHEN and SYDVKM. CDR3 sequence reads: CASSVGGSGGTEAFF. CDR3 nucleotides: TGTGCCAGCAGTGTGGGGGGTTCGGGTGGGACTGAAGCTTTCTTT.

The chain employs TRBV6-6 and TRBJ1-2; TRBD1 matches at 7 bases. V dropped 5 bases and J dropped 8; count of bases not matched to a gene: 5. The CDR3 consists of 12 residues. From germline, CDR1 is MNHNY and CDR2 SVGAGI (reference sequence). CDR3 nucleotide sequence: TGTGCCAGCAGTCCTACAGGGGTCGGCTACACCTTC. Translating gives CASSPTGVGYTF.

The chain employs TRBV5-1 and TRBJ2-6, with D possibly TRBD1 on 5 matching bases. CDR1 is SGHRS, CDR2 YFSETQ, per germline. This CDR3 has 19 amino acids. V shed 0 bases and J shed 0 bases, with 16 bases lying between them. CDR3 sequence reads: CASSLGPGARSSGANVLTF. CDR3 bases: TGCGCCAGCAGCTTGGGTCCTGGGGCACGAAGCTCTGGGGCCAACGTCCTGACTTTC.

The genes are TRBV11-3 and TRBJ1-1; D ambiguous. Germline CDR1 and CDR2: SGHNT and YENEEA. V was pared by 5 bases and J by 2 bases, with 12 bases between. The CDR3 length is 14 residues. DNA of the CDR3: TGTGCCAGCAGCCAAGGACCGGGAAACACTGAAGCTTTCTTT. This gives the protein CASSQGPGNTEAFF.

This chain connects TRBV20-1 to TRBJ2-2; D uncertain. This CDR3 has 11 amino acids. V lost 4 bases to trimming and J lost 6 bases, with 6 bases between them. Germline V gene sequence: CDR1 DFQATT, CDR2 SNEGSKA (reference sequence). CDR3 in DNA: TGCAGTGCTACTGTTGCCGGGGAGCTGTTTTTT. As protein: CSATVAGELFF.

The rearrangement joins TRBV15 to TRBJ1-5, with D unresolved. V lost 2 bases and J 3 bases, leaving 23 bases between the germline ends. This CDR3 comprises 19 residues. Germline CDR1 is LNHNV and CDR2 is YYDKDF (reference sequence). The CDR3, as DNA: TGTGCCACCAGCAGAAAATATTCCACCCGGACTGAGCACAATCAGCCCCAGCATTTT. Its translation is CATSRKYSTRTEHNQPQHF.

The chain combines TRBV5-4 with TRBJ2-2, with 9 bases that match TRBD2. With V trimmed by 9 bases and J by 5 bases, 11 bases remained unmatched. Germline-derived CDR1 and CDR2 are SGHNT and YYREEE (reference sequence). There are 15 residues in the CDR3. The CDR3 DNA follows: TGTGCCACTTCGACCGGGACTAGCTTTACCGGGGAGCTGTTTTTT. Protein sequence: CATSTGTSFTGELFF.

The chain recombines TRBV6-6 with TRBJ2-7; a possible D gene is TRBD2 (6 bases). The germline V gene encodes CDR1 MNHNY and CDR2 SVGAGI (reference sequence). CDR3 length equals 14 residues. V was clipped by 0 bases and J by 5 bases, with 11 bases between them. Here the CDR3 DNA reads TGTGCCAGCAGTTACTCGCAGGGAGGCCACGAGCAGTACTTC. This sequence encodes CASSYSQGGHEQYF.

This clone was detected many times. J is TRBJ2-3 and V is TRBV7-2; D is perhaps TRBD2 (5 bases). This CDR3 has 15 amino acids. Germline assignment: CDR1 SGHTA and CDR2 FQGNSA. The germline V and J ends were trimmed by 3 bases and 1 base, with 11 bases remaining between them. Written as DNA, the CDR3 is TGTGCCAGCAGCTTGGATTCCGGGGGCACAGATACGCAGTATTTT. It specifies CASSLDSGGTDTQYF.

The chain has TRBV3-1 (or the pseudogene TRBV3-2) and TRBJ1-3; 7 nucleotides align to TRBD1. CDR3 length: 17 residues. Looked up from germline, CDR1 is LGHDT and CDR2 is YNNKEL (reference sequence). The V and J ends lost 5 bases and 3 bases, in that order; junction bases with no gene match: 13. CDR3 nucleotide sequence: TGTGCCAGCAGCACACGATCCTTAGGGGGCCGTGGAAACACCATATATTTT. This translates into CASSTRSLGGRGNTIYF.

The chain combines TRBV24-1 with TRBJ1-2; perhaps TRBD1 as D (5 bases). Trimming left V 5 bases short and J 6 bases short, with 12 bases between. Per germline, CDR1 KGHDR and CDR2 SFDVKD. This CDR3 is built from 13 residues. The CDR3 coding sequence is TGTGCCACCAGTGGACAGCTTGGGGATGGCTACACCTTC. The encoded protein is CATSGQLGDGYTF.

The chain carries TRBV7-9 and TRBJ1-2, with D hard to call. Germline assignment: CDR1 SEHNR and CDR2 FQNEAQ (reference sequence). CDR3 length: 13 residues. V was trimmed by 1 base and J by 3 bases, leaving 6 bases between them. The CDR3 sequence is CASSLDTDYGYTF. DNA for the CDR3: TGTGCCAGCAGCTTAGATACAGACTATGGCTACACCTTC.

The J gene is TRBJ2-7, the V gene TRBV2; D gene uncertain. The ends were cut back, 1 base at V and 9 bases at J, with 10 bases in the middle. Looked up from germline, CDR1 is SNHLY and CDR2 is FYNNEI. The CDR3 has 12 residues. CDR3 amino acids: CASSEGGPRQYF. CDR3 in DNA: TGTGCCAGCAGTGAAGGTGGGCCGAGGCAGTACTTC.

The genes are TRBV28 and TRBJ2-7; D remains ambiguous. CDR3 length: 15 residues. With 4 bases removed from V and 6 bases from J, the gap between germline ends came to 19 bases. Per germline, CDR1 MDHEN and CDR2 SYDVKM. The CDR3 DNA sequence: TGTGCCAGCAGTTCCACGAAAGTCTTGACTGGCGAGCAGTACGTC. This gives the protein CASSSTKVLTGEQYV.

CDR3 in amino acids: CASSPADRGNQETQYF. CDR3 coding DNA: TGCGCCAGCAGTCCCGCGGATAGGGGGAACCAAGAGACCCAGTACTTC. J is TRBJ2-5 and V is TRBV23-1; tentative D call: TRBD1 (6 bases). TRBV23-1 is flagged as an ORF with uncertain function. CDR3 length: 16 amino acids. V gave up 4 bases and J gave up 0 bases, with 15 bases separating them.

The V and J genes are TRBV7-2 and TRBJ1-6, with 8 bases that match TRBD1. Unmatched junction bases numbered 11, after V lost 5 bases and J lost 8 bases. The CDR3 is 16 amino acids. Per the germline V gene, CDR1 is SGHTA and CDR2 is FQGNSA. The DNA of the CDR3 is TGTGCCAGCAGCCAGGACAGGGCGTTAAACCATTCACCCCTCCACTTT. Residues: CASSQDRALNHSPLHF.

The chain recombines TRBV7-9 with TRBJ2-6; D not resolved. Trimming took 2 bases from V and 2 from J, leaving 7 bases between them. The CDR3 covers 15 residues. Germline V gene data show CDR1 as SEHNR and CDR2 as FQNEAQ (reference sequence). The CDR3 protein is CASSLRDTGANVLTF. CDR3 nucleotide sequence: TGTGCCAGCAGCTTAAGAGATACTGGGGCCAACGTCCTGACTTTC.